This TCR beta chain was sequenced during a study of technical replicates of blood from several donors. CDR3 size: 14 residues. In germline, CDR1 is SGHVS, CDR2 FQNEAQ. Trimming pared 0 bases from V and 6 bases from J, leaving 10 bases between. The method was immunoSEQ multiplex PCR; TCRdb's version includes in-frame clones alone and lacks a portion of them. Found here are 100,000 or so clones, over 90% of them singletons; the top ten hold over 0.2%. V and J are TRBV7-8 and TRBJ2-3, with D possibly being TRBD2 (5 bases). The source of this sequence is a human donor in good health. Sample: T cells isolated from PBMCs. The CDR3 loop is CASSLAEVQDTQYF. The CDR3, as DNA: TGTGCCAGCAGCTTAGCGGAGGTCCAGGATACGCAGTATTTT. Drawing the rest from reference TRBV7-8 and TRBJ2-3, the complete variable domain is GAGVSQSPRYKVAKRGQDVALRCDPISGHVSLFWYQQALGQGPEFLTYFQNEAQLDKSGLPSDRFFAERPEGSVSTLKIQRTQQEDSAVYLCASSLAEVQDTQYFGPGTRLTVL.